The clone carrying this TCR beta chain was observed at least ten times. Covering alpha and beta chains, TRAV- and TRBV-specific primers were used for the first-strand cDNA. TCR amplification used about 18 PCR cycles, a constant-region primer and a V-primer adapter. TCRdb ran MiXCR on the reads and lists one entry per CDR3 protein. This table has approximately 90,000 distinct CDR3 sequences, over 15% appearing once. The source of the sample is a study of low-dose radiotherapy and immunotherapy resistance in tumors. About the study: Cohort 2's total reached 13 Gy over 26 weeks, at 1 Gy per fraction every two weeks. Intravenous ipilimumab 1 mg/kg every six weeks was given with nivolumab 240 mg every two weeks.

The time point: before trial treatment. This TCR derives from a male donor with prostate cancer. This sample comprised PBMCs, obtained before treatment.

The CDR3 nucleotides are TGCGCCAGCAAATGGCAGAGCACAGATACGCAGTATTTT. It translates to CASKWQSTDTQYF. V gene TRBV10-2 combines with J gene TRBJ2-3; no definite D call. Looked up from germline, CDR1 is WSHSY and CDR2 is SAAADI. This CDR3 is 13 amino acids long. V was clipped by 7 bases and J by 0 bases, with 8 bases between them.